Listed below are T cell receptor beta chains from one sample, sequenced in a study of T cell repertoires in cytomegalovirus infection. No antigen has been assigned to these receptors. TCRdb passed the reads through MiXCR, listing each CDR3 protein once. The data show about 770,000 distinct CDR3 sequences, 25% to 35% seen once. The specimen comprised cultured CD8+ T cells from PBMCs, sampled from culture after CMV antigen stimulation. These receptors all come from a human donor in good health (CMV status not recorded). Some clones in this sample may be carry-over from other donors' samples. Each CDR3 is given with its conserved first and last residue. A D gene is named only where the DNA matches it firmly. Clone size appears in some rows only: once, few, many, or a class for an expanded clone.

cdr3_nt	cdr3_aa	j_call	v_call	d_call	clone_size
TGTGCCAGCAGTTATCCCCGGTCAGGGCGGGAGACCCAGTACTTC	CASSYPRSGRETQYF	TRBJ2-5	TRBV28	NA	NA
TGTGCCAGCAGCTCCCTTTTGGGGCAGGGAGCCTCTAACTATGGCTACACCTTC	CASSSLLGQGASNYGYTF	TRBJ1-2	TRBV7-9	NA	NA
TGTGCCAGCAGTTACTCGGGGTGGTGGGAAGCTTTCTTT	CASSYSGWWEAFF	TRBJ1-1	TRBV6-2/TRBV6-3	NA	few
TGTGCCAGCAGTTGGGGCAGAACTAACTATGGCTACACCTTC	CASSWGRTNYGYTF	TRBJ1-2	TRBV12-3/TRBV12-4	NA	NA
TGTGCCAGCAGCGACGGGACTTTTACAGGCCGCTTC	CASSDGTFTGRF	TRBJ2-7	TRBV7-9	NA	few
TGTGCCAGCAGTTGGTTGGTCGAGGAAGAGACCCAGTACTTC	CASSWLVEEETQYF	TRBJ2-5	TRBV12-3/TRBV12-4	NA	many
TGCAGTGCTAGTAGGGCTAGCGGGGGTAGTGAGCAGTTCTTC	CSASRASGGSEQFF	TRBJ2-1	TRBV20-1	TRBD2	few
TGCAGTGCTAGAGACGACAGGGGACTCTACACAGATACGCAGTATTTT	CSARDDRGLYTDTQYF	TRBJ2-3	TRBV20-1	TRBD1	few
TGTGCCAGCAGTTACGTCCCAGGGGGTAATGAGCAGTTCTTC	CASSYVPGGNEQFF	TRBJ2-1	TRBV6-6	TRBD1	NA
TGTGCCAGCACCGATGGGACACTGCGAAATCAGCCCCAGCATTTT	CASTDGTLRNQPQHF	TRBJ1-5	TRBV28	NA	few
TGTGCCATCAGTGAAGCTTCCGCGGATACGCAGTATTTT	CAISEASADTQYF	TRBJ2-3	TRBV10-3	NA	NA
TGTGCCAGCAGCCTGGAAATAGGAGGGGAGACCCAGTACTTC	CASSLEIGGETQYF	TRBJ2-5	TRBV7-2	NA	many
TGCAGCGCTTCAGTGCAAAACCAAGAGACCCAGTACTTC	CSASVQNQETQYF	TRBJ2-5	TRBV29-1	NA	NA
TGTGCCAGCAGGTTAACAGGGTGGGGGGAGACCCAGTACTTC	CASRLTGWGETQYF	TRBJ2-5	TRBV12-3/TRBV12-4	NA	NA
TGTGCCAGCAGTTTTACAGGGGGCGAATATCAGCCCCAGCATTTT	CASSFTGGEYQPQHF	TRBJ1-5	TRBV27	TRBD1	few
TGTGCCAGCCTCTCTGTCGAGGAGGAAGAGACCCAGTACTTC	CASLSVEEEETQYF	TRBJ2-5	TRBV6-6	NA	NA
TGTGCCAGCAGGGAGTGGTCAATTGCAGATACGCAGTATTTT	CASREWSIADTQYF	TRBJ2-3	TRBV6-4	NA	NA
TGCAGCGTTCAAATGAACACTGAAGCTTTCTTT	CSVQMNTEAFF	TRBJ1-1	TRBV29-1	NA	NA
TGTGCCAGCAGGGAATTGGGGGTTCGTACGCAGTATTTT	CASRELGVRTQYF	TRBJ2-3	TRBV12-3/TRBV12-4	NA	NA
TGTGCCAGCAGCATAGGGGTGTACACTGAAGCTTTCTTT	CASSIGVYTEAFF	TRBJ1-1	TRBV9	NA	few
TGTGCCAGCAGCTCTTGGCTGAATCAGCCCCAGCATTTT	CASSSWLNQPQHF	TRBJ1-5	TRBV6-1	NA	NA
TGTGCCAGCAGCTTAGCAGGGTTCGGCTACACCTTC	CASSLAGFGYTF	TRBJ1-2	TRBV7-2	NA	many
TGTGCCAGCAGCTTGGAATTACAGGGGGGAGATACGCAGTATTTT	CASSLELQGGDTQYF	TRBJ2-3	TRBV5-4	TRBD1	NA
TGTGCCAGCCTCCGGGGAGGCTACACCTTC	CASLRGGYTF	TRBJ1-2	TRBV7-2	NA	few
TGTGCCAGCAGTCCGGCGGTGGTGGAGAGGCTGTACTTC	CASSPAVVERLYF	TRBJ2-7	TRBV12-3/TRBV12-4	NA	NA
TGCGCCAGCAGCCAAGATACCCTCAACGGGGCCAAAAACATTCAGTACTTC	CASSQDTLNGAKNIQYF	TRBJ2-4	TRBV4-3	NA	NA
TGTGCCAGCAGCGCCGACCCCTCCGCCCGGTACCAAGAGACCCAGTACTTC	CASSADPSARYQETQYF	TRBJ2-5	TRBV9	NA	NA
TGCGCCAGCAGTGAGACAGGGGCAGGTTCACCCCTCCACTTT	CASSETGAGSPLHF	TRBJ1-6	TRBV10-2	TRBD1	NA
TGCAGCGTTGTCGAACAGGTCGCCGGATACGAGCAGTACTTC	CSVVEQVAGYEQYF	TRBJ2-7	TRBV29-1	NA	few
TGTGCCAGCAGTTTAGTTCCTCAAGAGACCCAGTTCTTC	CASSLVPQETQFF	TRBJ2-1	TRBV28	NA	NA
TGTGCCACCAGCACCCACCGGGACAGTCCCTACGAGCAGTACTTC	CATSTHRDSPYEQYF	TRBJ2-7	TRBV15	TRBD1	NA
TGTGCCAGCAGCTTCTCCCCAGGGGAGCTGTTTTTT	CASSFSPGELFF	TRBJ2-2	TRBV5-4	NA	many
TGTGCCAGCAGCTTAGTTTCAGGTTTTCAGACGATAAACCCCTATGGCTACACCTTC	CASSLVSGFQTINPYGYTF	TRBJ1-2	TRBV7-9	NA	NA
TGTGCCAGCAGCCAAGAGTGGGGGTCACCCCTCCACTTT	CASSQEWGSPLHF	TRBJ1-6	TRBV4-2	NA	NA
TGTGCCAGCAGTGGGGCAACCGACACCGGGGAGCTGTTTTTT	CASSGATDTGELFF	TRBJ2-2	TRBV28	NA	once
TGTGCCAGCAGTGAGGGGGGTAGCAATCAGCCCCAGCATTTT	CASSEGGSNQPQHF	TRBJ1-5	TRBV25-1	NA	many
TGTGCCAGCAGTCTTTTAACTATGGGACAGGGGGTCAAAGCTTTCTTT	CASSLLTMGQGVKAFF	TRBJ1-1	TRBV12-3/TRBV12-4	TRBD1	NA
TGTGCCAGCACCGAAGGGACAGCAAGTGTCGGGGATGAGCAGTTCTTC	CASTEGTASVGDEQFF	TRBJ2-1	TRBV5-5	TRBD1	many
TGCGCCAGCAGCTTGGATGCATTAGGATCCTACGAGCAGTACTTC	CASSLDALGSYEQYF	TRBJ2-7	TRBV5-1	NA	NA
TGTGCCAGCAGCTTGTTCCTAAATGAGCAGTTCTTC	CASSLFLNEQFF	TRBJ2-1	TRBV7-2	NA	NA
TGTGCCAGCAGTTACTCGGCTTTCGGACAGGGGGCCTCTGGGGCCAACGTCCTGACTTTC	CASSYSAFGQGASGANVLTF	TRBJ2-6	TRBV6-6	TRBD1	NA